This T cell receptor (beta chain) was sequenced in a study of regulatory dendritic cells for organ transplantation. Overall study results and limits: Naive CD4+ and CD8+ repertoires were highly diverse; memory CD8+ was most oligoclonal. Mature dendritic cells appeared to drive more memory CD8+ clonal expansion than regulatory ones.

Sorted subsets were CFSE-labeled and cultured four to five days with allogeneic dendritic cells. CD4+ or CD8+ T cells were sorted as naive CD45RA+ or memory CD45RO+. Germline CDR1 reads MNHNS; CDR2 reads SASEGT. The CDR3 runs to 13 residues. Trimming cost V 5 bases and J 5 bases, with 10 bases left between them. Repertoires were generated with immunoSEQ multiplex PCR, while TCRdb's copy carries only in-frame clones and drops some. The sample comprises about 20,000 clones, over 75% of which are singletons, and 0.65% to 0.8% rests with the top ten. On this clone: The antigen remains undetermined.

Input material: naive CD4+ T cells from blood cultured with regulatory dendritic cells. This sample's subset: CD45RA+ naive T cells. The source is a human donor in good health. The gene calls are TRBV6-1 and TRBJ2-1; D is unresolved. The CDR3 sequence is CASSSQANNEQFF. The CDR3, as DNA: TGTGCCAGCAGTTCCCAAGCTAACAATGAGCAGTTCTTC.